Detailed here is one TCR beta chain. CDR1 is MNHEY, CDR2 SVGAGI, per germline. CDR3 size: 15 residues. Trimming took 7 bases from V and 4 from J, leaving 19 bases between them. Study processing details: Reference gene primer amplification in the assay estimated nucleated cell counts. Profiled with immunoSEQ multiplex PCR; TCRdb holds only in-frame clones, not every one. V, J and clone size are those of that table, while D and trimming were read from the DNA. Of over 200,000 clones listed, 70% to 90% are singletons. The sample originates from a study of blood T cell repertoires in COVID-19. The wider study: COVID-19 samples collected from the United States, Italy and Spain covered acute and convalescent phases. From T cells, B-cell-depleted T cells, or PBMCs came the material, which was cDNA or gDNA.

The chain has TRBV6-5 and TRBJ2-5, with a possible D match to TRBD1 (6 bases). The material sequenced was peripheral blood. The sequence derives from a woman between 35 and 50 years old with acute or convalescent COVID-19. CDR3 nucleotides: TGTGCCAGCAATGCCGGGACACCCGGGTCAGAGACCCAGTACTTC. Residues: CASNAGTPGSETQYF.